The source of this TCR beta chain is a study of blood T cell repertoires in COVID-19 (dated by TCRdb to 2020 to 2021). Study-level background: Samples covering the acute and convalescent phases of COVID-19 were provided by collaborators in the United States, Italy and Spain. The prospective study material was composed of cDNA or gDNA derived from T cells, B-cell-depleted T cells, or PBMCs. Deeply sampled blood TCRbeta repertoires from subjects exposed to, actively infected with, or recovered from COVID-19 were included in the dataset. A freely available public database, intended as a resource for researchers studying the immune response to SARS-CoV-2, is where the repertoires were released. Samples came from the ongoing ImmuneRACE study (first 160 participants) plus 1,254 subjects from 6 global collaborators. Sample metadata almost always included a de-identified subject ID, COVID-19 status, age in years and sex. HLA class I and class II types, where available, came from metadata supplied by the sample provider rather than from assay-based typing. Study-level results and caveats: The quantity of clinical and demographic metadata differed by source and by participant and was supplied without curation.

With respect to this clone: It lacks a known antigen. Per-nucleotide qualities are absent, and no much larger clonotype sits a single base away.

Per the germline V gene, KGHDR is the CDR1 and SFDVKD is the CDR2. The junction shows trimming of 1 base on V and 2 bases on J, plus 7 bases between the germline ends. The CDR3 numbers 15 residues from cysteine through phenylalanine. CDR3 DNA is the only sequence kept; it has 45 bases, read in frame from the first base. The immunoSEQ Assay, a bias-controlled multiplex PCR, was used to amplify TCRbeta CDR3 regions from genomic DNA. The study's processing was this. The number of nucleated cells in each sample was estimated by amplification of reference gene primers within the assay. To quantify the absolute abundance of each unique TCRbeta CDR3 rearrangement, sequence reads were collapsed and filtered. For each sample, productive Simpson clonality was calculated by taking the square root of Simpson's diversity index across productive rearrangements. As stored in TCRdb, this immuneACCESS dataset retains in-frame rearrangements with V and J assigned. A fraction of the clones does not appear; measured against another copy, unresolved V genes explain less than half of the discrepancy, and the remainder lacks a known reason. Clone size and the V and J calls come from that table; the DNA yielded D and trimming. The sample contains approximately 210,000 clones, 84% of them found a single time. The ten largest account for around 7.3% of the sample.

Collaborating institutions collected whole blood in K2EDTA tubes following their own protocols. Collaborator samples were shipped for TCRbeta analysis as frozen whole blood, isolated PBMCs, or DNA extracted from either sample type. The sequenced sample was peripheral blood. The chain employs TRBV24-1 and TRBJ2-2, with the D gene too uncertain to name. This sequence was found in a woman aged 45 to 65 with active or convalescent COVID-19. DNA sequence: TGTGCCACCAGTGATTTATACAGAAACACCGGGGAGCTGTTTTTT. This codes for CATSDLYRNTGELFF.